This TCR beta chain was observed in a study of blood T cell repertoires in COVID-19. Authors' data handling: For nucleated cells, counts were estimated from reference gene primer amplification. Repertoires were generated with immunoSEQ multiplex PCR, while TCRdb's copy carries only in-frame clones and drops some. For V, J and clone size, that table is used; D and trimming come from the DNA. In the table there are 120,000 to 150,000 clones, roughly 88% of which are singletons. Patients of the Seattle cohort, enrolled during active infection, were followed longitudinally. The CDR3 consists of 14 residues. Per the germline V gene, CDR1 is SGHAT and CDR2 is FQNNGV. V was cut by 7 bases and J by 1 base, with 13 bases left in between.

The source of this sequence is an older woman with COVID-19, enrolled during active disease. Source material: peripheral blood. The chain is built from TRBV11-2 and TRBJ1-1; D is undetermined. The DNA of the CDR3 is TGTGCCAGCACCCGATTTGGGCCGAACACTGAAGCTTTCTTT. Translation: CASTRFGPNTEAFF.